The 4 T cell receptor beta chains below all came from one sample that was sequenced in a study of T cells in localized non-small cell lung cancer. Profiling relied on immunoSEQ multiplex PCR, and the TCRdb table lists in-frame clones only, not all of them. The table has 30,000 to 50,000 clones, 75% to 85% seen once. This material consisted of PBMCs, taken before any cancer treatment. These receptors were collected from a woman aged 35 to 75 with stage II squamous cell lung carcinoma.

The rearrangement joins TRBV7-9 to TRBJ1-1; 10 bases match TRBD1. The V gene end was trimmed by 5 bases and the J gene end by 10 bases; junction bases not matched to a gene: 16. CDR3 length: 16 residues. Per germline, CDR1 SEHNR and CDR2 FQNEAQ (reference sequence). The CDR3 DNA reads as TGTGCCAGCAGCCTACCCCCCGGGACAGGGGAGGGTGGAGCTTTCTTT. Amino acids: CASSLPPGTGEGGAFF.

The V gene is TRBV2, the J gene TRBJ2-5, with D unclear. V lost 2 bases to trimming and J lost 0 bases, with 4 bases between them. CDR1 is SNHLY, CDR2 FYNNEI, per germline. The CDR3 extends over 13 amino acids. CDR3 protein: CASSERDQETQYF. CDR3 DNA sequence: TGTGCCAGCAGTGAAAGGGACCAAGAGACCCAGTACTTC.

This clone was seen a single time. The chain recombines TRBV29-1 with TRBJ2-5, with 7 bases lining up with TRBD1. Germline assignment: CDR1 SQVTM and CDR2 ANQGSEA. This CDR3 is built from 14 residues. V was pared by 7 bases and J by 4 bases, with 12 bases of the junction left unmatched. The CDR3 bases are TGCAGCGCTACGAATGACAGGGTCGGAGAGACCCAGTACTTC. This gives the protein CSATNDRVGETQYF.

This chain connects TRBV2 to TRBJ1-1; D not resolved. Germline CDR1 is SNHLY and CDR2 is FYNNEI. V was clipped by 6 bases and J by 2 bases, with 13 bases between them. This CDR3 region has 14 residues. CDR3 DNA: TGTGCCAGCAGGGATGGACCATTCAACACTGAAGCTTTCTTT. Translation: CASRDGPFNTEAFF.